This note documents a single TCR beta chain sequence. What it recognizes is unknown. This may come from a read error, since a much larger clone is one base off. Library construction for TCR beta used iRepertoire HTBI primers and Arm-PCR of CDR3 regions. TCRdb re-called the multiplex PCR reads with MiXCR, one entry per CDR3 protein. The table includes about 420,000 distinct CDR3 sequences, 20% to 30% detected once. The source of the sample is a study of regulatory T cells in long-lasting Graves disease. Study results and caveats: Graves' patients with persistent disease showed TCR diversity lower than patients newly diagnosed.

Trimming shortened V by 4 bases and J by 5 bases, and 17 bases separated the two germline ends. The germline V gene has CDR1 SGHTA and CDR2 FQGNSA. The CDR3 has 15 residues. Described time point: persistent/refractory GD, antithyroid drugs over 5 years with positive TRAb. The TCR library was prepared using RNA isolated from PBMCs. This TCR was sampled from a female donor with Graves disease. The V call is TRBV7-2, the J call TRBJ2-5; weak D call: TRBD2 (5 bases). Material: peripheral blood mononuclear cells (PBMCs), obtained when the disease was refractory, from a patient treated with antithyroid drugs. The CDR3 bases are TGTGCCAGCAGCTCCGCGGTCGGGATAGGGGAGACCCAGTACTTC. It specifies CASSSAVGIGETQYF.